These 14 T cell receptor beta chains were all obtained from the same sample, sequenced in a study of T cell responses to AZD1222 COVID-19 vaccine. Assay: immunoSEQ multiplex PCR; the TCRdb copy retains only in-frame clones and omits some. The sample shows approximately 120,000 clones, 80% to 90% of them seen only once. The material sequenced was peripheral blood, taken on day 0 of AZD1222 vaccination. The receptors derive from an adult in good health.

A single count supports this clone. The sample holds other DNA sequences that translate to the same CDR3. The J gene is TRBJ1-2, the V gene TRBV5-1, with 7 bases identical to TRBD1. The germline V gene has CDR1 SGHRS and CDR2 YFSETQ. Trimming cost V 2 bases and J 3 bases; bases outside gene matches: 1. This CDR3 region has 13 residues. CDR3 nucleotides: TGCGCCAGCAGCTTAGGGGGCGACTATGGCTACACCTTC. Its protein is CASSLGGDYGYTF. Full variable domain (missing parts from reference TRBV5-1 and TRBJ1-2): KAGVTQTPRYLIKTRGQQVTLSCSPISGHRSVSWYQQTPGQGLQFLFEYFSETQRNKGNFPGRFSGRQFSNSRSEMNVSTLELGDSALYLCASSLGGDYGYTFGSGTRLTVV.

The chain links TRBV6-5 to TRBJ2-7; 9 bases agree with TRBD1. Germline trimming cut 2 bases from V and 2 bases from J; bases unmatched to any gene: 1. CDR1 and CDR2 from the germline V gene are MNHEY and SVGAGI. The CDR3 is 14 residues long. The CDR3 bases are TGTGCCAGCAGTTACGGGACAGGGCCCTACGAGCAGTACTTC. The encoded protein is CASSYGTGPYEQYF.

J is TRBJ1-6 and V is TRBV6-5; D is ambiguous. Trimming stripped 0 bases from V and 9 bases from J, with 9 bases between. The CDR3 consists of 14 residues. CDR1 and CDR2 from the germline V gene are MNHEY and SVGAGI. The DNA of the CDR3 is TGTGCCAGCAGTTACTCGCGGCCTATTTCACCCCTCCACTTT. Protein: CASSYSRPISPLHF.

DNA of the CDR3: TGCGCCAGCAGCTCCGGGTTGTACCAAGAGACCCAGTACTTC. Translated: CASSSGLYQETQYF. The chain employs TRBV5-1 and TRBJ2-5, with D unclear. The CDR3 sequence is 14 residues long. V lost 3 bases and J lost 0, with 9 bases in between. CDR1 is SGHRS, CDR2 YFSETQ, per germline.

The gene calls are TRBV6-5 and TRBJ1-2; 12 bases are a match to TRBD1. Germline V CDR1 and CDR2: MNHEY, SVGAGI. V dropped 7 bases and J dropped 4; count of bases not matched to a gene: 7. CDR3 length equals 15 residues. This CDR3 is CASTSRDRGPYGYTF. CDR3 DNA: TGTGCCAGCACCTCGCGGGACAGGGGGCCCTATGGCTACACCTTC.

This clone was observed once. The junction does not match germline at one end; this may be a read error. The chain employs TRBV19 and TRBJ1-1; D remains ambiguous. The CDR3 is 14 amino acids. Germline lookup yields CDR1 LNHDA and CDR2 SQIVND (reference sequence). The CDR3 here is CASSISLLNAEAFF. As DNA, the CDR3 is TGTGCCAGTAGTATTTCCCTATTGAACGCTGAAGCTTTCTTT.

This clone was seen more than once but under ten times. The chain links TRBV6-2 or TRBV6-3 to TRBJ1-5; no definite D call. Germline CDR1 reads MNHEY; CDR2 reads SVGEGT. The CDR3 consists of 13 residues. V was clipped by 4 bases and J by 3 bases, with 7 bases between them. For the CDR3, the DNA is TGTGCCAGCAGTTCCCTCCTCAATCAGCCCCAGCATTTT. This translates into CASSSLLNQPQHF.

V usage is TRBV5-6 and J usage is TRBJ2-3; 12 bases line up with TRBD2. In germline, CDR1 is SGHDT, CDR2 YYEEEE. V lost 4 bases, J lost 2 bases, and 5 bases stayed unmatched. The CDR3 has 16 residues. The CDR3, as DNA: TGTGCCAGCAGCGCGACTAGCGGGGGATACACAGATACGCAGTATTTT. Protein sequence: CASSATSGGYTDTQYF.

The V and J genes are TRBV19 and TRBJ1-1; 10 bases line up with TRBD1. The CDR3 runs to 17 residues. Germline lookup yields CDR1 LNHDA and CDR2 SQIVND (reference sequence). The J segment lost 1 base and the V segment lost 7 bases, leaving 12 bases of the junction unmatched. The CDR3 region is CASIAGQGFLGNTEAFF. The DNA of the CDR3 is TGTGCCAGTATAGCGGGACAGGGGTTTCTCGGGAACACTGAAGCTTTCTTT.

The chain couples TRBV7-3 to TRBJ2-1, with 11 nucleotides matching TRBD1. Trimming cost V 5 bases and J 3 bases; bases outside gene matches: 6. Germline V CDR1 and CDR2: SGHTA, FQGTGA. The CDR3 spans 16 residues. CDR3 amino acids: CASSPSGTGGYNEQFF. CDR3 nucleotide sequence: TGTGCCAGCAGCCCGTCGGGGACAGGGGGCTACAATGAGCAGTTCTTC.

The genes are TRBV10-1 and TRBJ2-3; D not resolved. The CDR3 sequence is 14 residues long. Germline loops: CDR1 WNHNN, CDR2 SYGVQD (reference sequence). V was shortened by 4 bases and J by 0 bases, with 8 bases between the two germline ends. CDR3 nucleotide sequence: TGCGCCAGCAGTGGTGGAGCTAGCACAGATACGCAGTATTTT. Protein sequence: CASSGGASTDTQYF.

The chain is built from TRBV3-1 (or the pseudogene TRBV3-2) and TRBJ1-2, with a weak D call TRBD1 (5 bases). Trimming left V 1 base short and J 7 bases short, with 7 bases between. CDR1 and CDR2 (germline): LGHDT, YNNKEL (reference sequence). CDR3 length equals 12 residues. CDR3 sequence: CASSQGGSGYTF. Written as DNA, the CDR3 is TGTGCCAGCAGCCAAGGGGGCAGTGGCTACACCTTC.

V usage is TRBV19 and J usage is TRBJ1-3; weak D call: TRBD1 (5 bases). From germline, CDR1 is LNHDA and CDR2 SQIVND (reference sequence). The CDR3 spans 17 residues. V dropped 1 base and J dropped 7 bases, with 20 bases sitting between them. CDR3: CASSIVGLEGTRNTIYF. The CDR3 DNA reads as TGTGCCAGTAGTATAGTGGGGCTTGAGGGGACGCGGAACACCATATATTTT.

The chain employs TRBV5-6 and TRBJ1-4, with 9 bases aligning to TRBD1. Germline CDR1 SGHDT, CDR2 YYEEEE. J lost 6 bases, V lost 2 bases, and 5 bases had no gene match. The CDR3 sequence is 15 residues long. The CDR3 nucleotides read TGTGCCAGCAGCTTAACAGGGGGCTTTGATGAAAAACTGTTTTTT. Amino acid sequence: CASSLTGGFDEKLFF.